The 6 T cell receptor beta chains presented below share a single source sample, sequenced in a study of sequential checkpoint blockade in melanoma. The data were produced by immunoSEQ multiplex PCR, yet TCRdb's version contains in-frame clones alone and is incomplete. Among fewer than 15,000 clones listed, approximately 70% were seen once. Treatment reported: randomized to nivolumab then ipilimumab (arm A) or the reverse (arm B). This sample comprised CD8+ T cells sorted from blood (inferred from file names), obtained from a patient given nivolumab and ipilimumab in sequence. Receptors originate from a human donor with melanoma.

V is TRBV29-1 and J is TRBJ2-1; 10 bases match TRBD1. This CDR3 is 13 amino acids long. The junction had 11 bases not matched to a gene; V was cut back by 3 bases and J by 15 bases. Germline V gives CDR1 SQVTM, CDR2 ANQGSEA. CDR3 residues: CSVEGTGAPAWFF. The CDR3 DNA reads TGCAGCGTTGAGGGGACAGGGGCCCCTGCGTGGTTCTTC.

The chain couples TRBV11-2 to TRBJ2-7; the match to TRBD1 covers 7 bases. V was clipped by 3 bases and J by 6 bases; unmatched bases: 8. The germline gives CDR1 SGHAT, CDR2 FQNNGV. There are 14 residues in the CDR3. The CDR3 DNA is TGTGCCAGCAGCTTGGCCGGGACAGCAGCCGAGCAGTACTTC. Protein sequence: CASSLAGTAAEQYF.

The chain employs TRBV28 and TRBJ2-3; the D is unclear. This CDR3 spans 13 amino acids. Trimming shortened V by 3 bases and J by 5 bases, and 9 bases separated the two germline ends. CDR1 and CDR2 (germline): MDHEN, SYDVKM. As DNA, the CDR3 is TGTGCCAGCAGTTTGTCCGTATTAGATACGCAGTATTTT. Translating it yields CASSLSVLDTQYF.

V usage is TRBV12-5 and J usage is TRBJ2-1, with 12 bases identical to TRBD1. Germline trimming cut 2 bases from V and 5 bases from J; bases unmatched to any gene: 16. The CDR3 is 20 amino acids. Germline CDR1 is LGHNT and CDR2 is FRNRAP. CDR3 in DNA: TGTGCTAGTGGTTTGTCCGGGGACAGGGGGCTTCGCGGGAGTAACAATGAGCAGTTCTTC. Amino acid sequence: CASGLSGDRGLRGSNNEQFF.

This clone was seen only a few times. The V call is TRBV13, the J call TRBJ1-2; 10 bases line up with TRBD1. This CDR3 region has 17 residues. The trim removed 6 bases at V and 0 bases at J, leaving 10 bases unmatched. The germline gives CDR1 PRHDT, CDR2 FYEKMQ (reference sequence). CDR3 coding DNA: TGTGCCAGCAGACCCGGGACAGGGGAACCTGCTAACTATGGCTACACCTTC. Translating it yields CASRPGTGEPANYGYTF.

The genes are TRBV4-1 and TRBJ2-2, with 9 positions matching TRBD1. The CDR3 loop spans 15 amino acids. The trim removed 3 bases at V and 7 bases at J, leaving 6 bases unmatched. The germline CDR1 and CDR2 sequences are MGHRA and YSYEKL. CDR3 sequence: CASSHWDRENGELFF. The CDR3 nucleotides are TGCGCCAGCAGCCACTGGGACAGGGAAAACGGGGAGCTGTTTTTT.